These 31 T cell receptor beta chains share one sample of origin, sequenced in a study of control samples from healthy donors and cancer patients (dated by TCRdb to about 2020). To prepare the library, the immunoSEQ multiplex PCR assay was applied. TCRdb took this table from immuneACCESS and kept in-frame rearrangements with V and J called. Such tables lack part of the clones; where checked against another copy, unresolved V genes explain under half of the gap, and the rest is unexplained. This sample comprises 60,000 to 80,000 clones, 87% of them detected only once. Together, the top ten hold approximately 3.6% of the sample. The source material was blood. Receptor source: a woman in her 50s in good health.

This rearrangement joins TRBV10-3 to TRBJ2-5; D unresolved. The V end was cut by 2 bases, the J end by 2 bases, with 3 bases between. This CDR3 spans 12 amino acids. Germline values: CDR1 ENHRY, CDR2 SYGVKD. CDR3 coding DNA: TGTGCCATCAGTGAGCTACAAGAGACCCAGTACTTC. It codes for CAISELQETQYF.

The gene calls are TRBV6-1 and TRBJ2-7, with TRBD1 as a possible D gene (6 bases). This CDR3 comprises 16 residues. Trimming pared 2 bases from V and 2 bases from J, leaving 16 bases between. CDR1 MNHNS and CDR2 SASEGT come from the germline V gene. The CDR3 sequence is CASSETLGAGTYEQYF. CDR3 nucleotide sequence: TGTGCCAGCAGTGAAACCCTGGGGGCAGGAACCTACGAGCAGTACTTC.

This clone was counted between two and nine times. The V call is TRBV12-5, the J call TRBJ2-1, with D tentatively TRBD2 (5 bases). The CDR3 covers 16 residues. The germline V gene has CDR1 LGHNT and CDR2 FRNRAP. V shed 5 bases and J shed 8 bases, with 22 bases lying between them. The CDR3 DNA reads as TGTGCTAGTGGTCCCCCGTTCGGGGAAGGCATTCATGAGCAGTTCTTC. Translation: CASGPPFGEGIHEQFF.

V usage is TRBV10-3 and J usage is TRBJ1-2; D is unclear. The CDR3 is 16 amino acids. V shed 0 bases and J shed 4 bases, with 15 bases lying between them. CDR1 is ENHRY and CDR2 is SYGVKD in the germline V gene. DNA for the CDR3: TGTGCCATCAGTGAGTCTGCTGGGGTATCAGCCTATGGCTACACCTTC. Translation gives CAISESAGVSAYGYTF.

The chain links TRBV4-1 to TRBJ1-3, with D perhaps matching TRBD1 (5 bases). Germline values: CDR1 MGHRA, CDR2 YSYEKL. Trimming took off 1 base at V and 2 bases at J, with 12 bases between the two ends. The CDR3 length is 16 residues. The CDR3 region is CASSQGAQGTGNTIYF. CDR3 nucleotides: TGCGCCAGCAGCCAAGGGGCGCAGGGAACTGGAAACACCATATATTTT.

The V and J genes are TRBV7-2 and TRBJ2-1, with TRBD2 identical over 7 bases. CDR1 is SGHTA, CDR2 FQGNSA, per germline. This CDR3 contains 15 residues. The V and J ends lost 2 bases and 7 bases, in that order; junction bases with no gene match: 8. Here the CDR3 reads CASSLWGGSTNEQFF. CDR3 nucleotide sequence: TGTGCCAGCAGCTTATGGGGCGGGAGTACGAATGAGCAGTTCTTC.

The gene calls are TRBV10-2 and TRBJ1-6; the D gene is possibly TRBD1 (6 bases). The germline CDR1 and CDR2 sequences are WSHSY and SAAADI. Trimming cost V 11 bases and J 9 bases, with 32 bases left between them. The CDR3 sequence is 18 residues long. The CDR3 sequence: CAESVAGVVGGSGSPLHF. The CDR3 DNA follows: TGCGCCGAATCAGTGGCAGGGGTGGTAGGGGGGTCCGGTTCACCCCTCCACTTT.

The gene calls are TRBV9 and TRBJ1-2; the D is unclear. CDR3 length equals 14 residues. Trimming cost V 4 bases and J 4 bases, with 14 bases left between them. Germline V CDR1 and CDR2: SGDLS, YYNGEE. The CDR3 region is CASSSDSAFYGYTF. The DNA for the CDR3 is TGTGCCAGCAGCTCAGATTCAGCTTTCTATGGCTACACCTTC.

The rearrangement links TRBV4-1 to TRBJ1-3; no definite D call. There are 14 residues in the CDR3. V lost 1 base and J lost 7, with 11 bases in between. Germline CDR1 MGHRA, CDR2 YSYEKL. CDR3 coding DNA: TGCGCCAGCAGCCAAGCAAAGGGTTGGAACACCATATATTTT. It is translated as CASSQAKGWNTIYF.

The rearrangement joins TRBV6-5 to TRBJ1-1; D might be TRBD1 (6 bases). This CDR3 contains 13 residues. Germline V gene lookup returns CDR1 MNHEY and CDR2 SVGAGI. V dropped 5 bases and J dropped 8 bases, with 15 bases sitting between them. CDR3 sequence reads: CASSTQQGTEAFF. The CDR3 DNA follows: TGTGCCAGCAGTACCCAACAGGGTACAGAAGCTTTCTTT.

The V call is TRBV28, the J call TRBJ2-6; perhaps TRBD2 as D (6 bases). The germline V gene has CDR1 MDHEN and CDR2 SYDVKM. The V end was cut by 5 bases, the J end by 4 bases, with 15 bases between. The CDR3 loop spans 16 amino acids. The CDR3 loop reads CASSLPAGGGANVLTF. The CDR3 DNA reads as TGTGCCAGCAGTCTGCCGGCCGGGGGAGGGGCCAACGTCCTGACTTTC.

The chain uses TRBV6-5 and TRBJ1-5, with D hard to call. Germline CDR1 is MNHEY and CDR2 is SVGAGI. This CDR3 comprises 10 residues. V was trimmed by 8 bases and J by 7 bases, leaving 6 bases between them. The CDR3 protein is CASGIQPQHF. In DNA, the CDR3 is TGTGCCAGCGGAATCCAGCCCCAGCATTTT.

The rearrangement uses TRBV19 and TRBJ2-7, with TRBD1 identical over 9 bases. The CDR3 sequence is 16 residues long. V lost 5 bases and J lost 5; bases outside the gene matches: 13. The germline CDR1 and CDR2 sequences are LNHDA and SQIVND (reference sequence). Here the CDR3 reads CASSRITGTGRNEQYF. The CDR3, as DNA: TGTGCCAGTAGTCGGATAACCGGGACAGGGCGAAACGAGCAGTACTTC.

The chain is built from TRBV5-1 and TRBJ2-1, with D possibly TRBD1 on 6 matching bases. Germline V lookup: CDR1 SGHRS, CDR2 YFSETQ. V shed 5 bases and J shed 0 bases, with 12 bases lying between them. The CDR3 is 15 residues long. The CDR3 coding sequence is TGCGCCAGCAGGTCCGGGACACCCTCCTACAATGAGCAGTTCTTC. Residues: CASRSGTPSYNEQFF.

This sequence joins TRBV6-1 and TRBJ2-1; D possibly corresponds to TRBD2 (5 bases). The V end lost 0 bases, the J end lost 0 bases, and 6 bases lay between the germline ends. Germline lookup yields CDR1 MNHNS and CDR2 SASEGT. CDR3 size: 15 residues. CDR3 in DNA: TGTGCCAGCAGTGAAGCGGGAGACTCCTACAATGAGCAGTTCTTC. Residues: CASSEAGDSYNEQFF.

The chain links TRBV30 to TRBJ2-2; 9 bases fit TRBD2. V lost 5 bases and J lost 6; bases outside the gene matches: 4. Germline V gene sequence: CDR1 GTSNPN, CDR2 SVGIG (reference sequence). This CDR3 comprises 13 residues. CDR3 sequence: CAWRREGAGELFF. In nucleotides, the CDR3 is TGTGCCTGGCGGCGGGAGGGCGCCGGGGAGCTGTTTTTT.

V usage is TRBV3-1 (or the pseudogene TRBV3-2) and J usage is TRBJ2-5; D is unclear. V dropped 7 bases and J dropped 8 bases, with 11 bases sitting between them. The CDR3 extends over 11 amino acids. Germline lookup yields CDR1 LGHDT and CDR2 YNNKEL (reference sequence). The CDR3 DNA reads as TGTGCCAGCATCCAGAGACAAACCCAGTACTTC. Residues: CASIQRQTQYF.

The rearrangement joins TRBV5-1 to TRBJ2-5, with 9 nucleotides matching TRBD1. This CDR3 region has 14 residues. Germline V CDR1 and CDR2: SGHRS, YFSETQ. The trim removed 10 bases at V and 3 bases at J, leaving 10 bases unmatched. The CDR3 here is CASCRDRAKETQYF. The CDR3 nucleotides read TGCGCCTCCTGCCGGGACAGGGCTAAAGAGACCCAGTACTTC. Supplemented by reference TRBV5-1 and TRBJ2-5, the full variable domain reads KAGVTQTPRYLIKTRGQQVTLSCSPISGHRSVSWYQQTPGQGLQFLFEYFSETQRNKGNFPGRFSGRQFSNSRSEMNVSTLELGDSALYLCASCRDRAKETQYFGPGTRLLVL.

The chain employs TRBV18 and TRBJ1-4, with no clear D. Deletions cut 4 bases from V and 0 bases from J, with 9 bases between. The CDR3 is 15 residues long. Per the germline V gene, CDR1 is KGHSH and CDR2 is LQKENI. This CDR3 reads CASSQRQATNEKLFF. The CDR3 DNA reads TGTGCCAGCTCACAAAGACAAGCAACTAATGAAAAACTGTTTTTT.

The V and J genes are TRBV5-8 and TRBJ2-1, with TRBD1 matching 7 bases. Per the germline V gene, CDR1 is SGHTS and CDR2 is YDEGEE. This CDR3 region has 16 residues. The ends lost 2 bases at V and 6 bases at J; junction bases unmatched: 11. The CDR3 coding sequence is TGTGCCAGCAGCTTCGTACAGGGGTCAGGGTCCAATGAGCAGTTCTTC. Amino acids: CASSFVQGSGSNEQFF.

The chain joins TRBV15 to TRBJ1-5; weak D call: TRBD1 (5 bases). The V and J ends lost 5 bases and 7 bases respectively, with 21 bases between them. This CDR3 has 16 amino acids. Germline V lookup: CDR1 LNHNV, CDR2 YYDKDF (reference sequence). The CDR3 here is CATSEPGLPAEQPQHF. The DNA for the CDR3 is TGTGCCACCAGCGAACCGGGACTCCCCGCCGAACAGCCCCAGCATTTT.

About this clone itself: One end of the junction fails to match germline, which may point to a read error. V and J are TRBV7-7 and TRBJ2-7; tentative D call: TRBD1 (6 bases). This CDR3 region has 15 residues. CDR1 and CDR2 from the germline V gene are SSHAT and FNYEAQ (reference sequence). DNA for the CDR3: TGTGCTAGCAGCTTAGCAACAGGGTCCCTCTACGAGCAGTACTTC. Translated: CASSLATGSLYEQYF.

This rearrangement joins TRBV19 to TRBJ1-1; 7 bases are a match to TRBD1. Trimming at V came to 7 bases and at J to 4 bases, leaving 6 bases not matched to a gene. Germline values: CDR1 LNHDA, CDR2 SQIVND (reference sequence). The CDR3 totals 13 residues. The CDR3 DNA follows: TGTGCCAGTAAGTCCCCAGGGGGCACTGAAGCTTTCTTT. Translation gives CASKSPGGTEAFF.

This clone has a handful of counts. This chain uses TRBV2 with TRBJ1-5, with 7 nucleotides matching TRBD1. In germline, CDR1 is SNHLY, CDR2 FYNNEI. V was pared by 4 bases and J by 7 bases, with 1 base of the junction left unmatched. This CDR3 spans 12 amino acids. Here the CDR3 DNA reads TGTGCCAGCAGTGTGGGACAGCAGCCCCAGCATTTT. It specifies CASSVGQQPQHF.

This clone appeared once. The CDR3 nucleotides are TGTGCCAGCAGCTTAACGGGATGGAGGAATTGGGATACGCAGTATTTT. Encoded protein: CASSLTGWRNWDTQYF. This chain links TRBV7-9 with TRBJ2-3, with D possibly being TRBD2 (5 bases). Trimming pared 2 bases from V and 6 bases from J, leaving 18 bases between. The length of the CDR3 is 16 residues. The V gene's germline CDR1 is SEHNR and CDR2 FQNEAQ (reference sequence). Full variable domain (missing parts from reference TRBV7-9 and TRBJ2-3): DTGVSQNPRHKITKRGQNVTFRCDPISEHNRLYWYRQTLGQGPEFLTYFQNEAQLEKSRLLSDRFSAERPKGSFSTLEIQRTEQGDSAMYLCASSLTGWRNWDTQYFGPGTRLTVL.

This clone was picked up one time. CDR3 sequence (DNA): TGTGCCTGGAGTACGGGGCTAGAACAGCCCCAGCATTTT. Amino acids: CAWSTGLEQPQHF. The chain carries TRBV30 and TRBJ1-5, with TRBD1 as a possible D gene (5 bases). This CDR3 spans 13 amino acids. Germline-derived CDR1 and CDR2 are GTSNPN and SVGIG (reference sequence). The ends were cut back, 2 bases at V and 7 bases at J, with 12 bases in the middle.

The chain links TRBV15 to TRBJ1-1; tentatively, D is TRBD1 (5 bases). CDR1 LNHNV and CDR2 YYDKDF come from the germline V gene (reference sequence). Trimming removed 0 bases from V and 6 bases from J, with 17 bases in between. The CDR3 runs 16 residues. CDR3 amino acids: CATSRDRFRQSPEAFF. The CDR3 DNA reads TGTGCCACCAGCAGAGATAGATTCAGACAGTCCCCTGAAGCTTTCTTT.

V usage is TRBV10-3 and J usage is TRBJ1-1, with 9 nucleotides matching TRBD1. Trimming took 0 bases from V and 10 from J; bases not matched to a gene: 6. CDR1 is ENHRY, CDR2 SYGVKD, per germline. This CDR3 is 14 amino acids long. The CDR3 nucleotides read TGTGCCATCAGTGAGTCGGGGACAGGGTGGGGAGCTTTCTTT. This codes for CAISESGTGWGAFF.

The CDR3 DNA reads TGCGCCAGCAGCCAACCTCGACGGGGCAGCTCCTACAATGAGCAGTTCTTC. Encoded protein: CASSQPRRGSSYNEQFF. The rearrangement uses TRBV4-1 and TRBJ2-1; D could derive from TRBD1 or TRBD2 (5 bases each). Germline lookup yields CDR1 MGHRA and CDR2 YSYEKL. The CDR3 covers 17 residues. Trimming took off 2 bases at V and 0 bases at J, with 14 bases between the two ends.

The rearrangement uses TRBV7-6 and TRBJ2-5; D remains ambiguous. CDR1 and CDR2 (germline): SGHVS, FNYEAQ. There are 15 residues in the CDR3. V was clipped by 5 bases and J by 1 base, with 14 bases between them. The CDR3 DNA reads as TGTGCCAGCAGCAAAATATCGGCTAGCCAAGAGACCCAGTACTTC. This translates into CASSKISASQETQYF.

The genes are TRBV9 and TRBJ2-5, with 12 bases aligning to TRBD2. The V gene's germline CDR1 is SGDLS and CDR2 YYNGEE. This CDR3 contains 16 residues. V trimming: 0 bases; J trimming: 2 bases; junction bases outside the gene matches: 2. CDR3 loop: CASSVASGREQETQYF. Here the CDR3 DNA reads TGTGCCAGCAGCGTAGCTAGCGGGAGGGAACAAGAGACCCAGTACTTC.